Sequencing of this T cell receptor (beta chain) was carried out in a study of control samples from healthy donors and cancer patients. The V gene's germline CDR1 is MNHEY and CDR2 SVGAGI. Germline trimming cut 6 bases from V and 4 bases from J; bases unmatched to any gene: 7. The length of the CDR3 is 15 residues. Generated by immunoSEQ multiplex PCR, the TCRdb table keeps only in-frame clones and is missing some. The sample yields 84,000 or so clones, more than 65% seen once. The TCR comes from a man aged 55 to 70 with head and neck cancer. The rearrangement uses TRBV6-5 and TRBJ1-5; 9 bases are shared with TRBD1. The source material was PBMCs. The DNA of the CDR3 is TGTGCCAGCAGCTCAGGGACAGGGTGGAATCAGCCCCAGCATTTT. It yields the protein CASSSGTGWNQPQHF.